One sample yielded the 13 T cell receptor beta chains listed below, sequenced in a study of blood T cell repertoires in COVID-19. Sequencing was performed with immunoSEQ multiplex PCR; in TCRdb, only in-frame clones are kept and a portion is missing. The table lists roughly 200,000 clones, 70% to 90% of them singletons. The sample consisted of peripheral blood. These TCRs come from a woman aged 18-29 years who had recovered from COVID-19.

V gene TRBV4-1 combines with J gene TRBJ2-4; TRBD2 matches 7 bases. The CDR3 totals 14 residues. Germline V lookup: CDR1 MGHRA, CDR2 YSYEKL. V shed 3 bases and J 8 bases; nucleotides not matched to a gene: 7. The CDR3 DNA reads as TGCGCCAGCAGCCAGCTCGGGACTAAGGACATTCAGTACTTC. This encodes CASSQLGTKDIQYF.

In its sample, this clone was seen many times. V usage is TRBV27 and J usage is TRBJ1-5; D is uncertain. The V end was cut by 1 base, the J end by 5 bases, with 9 bases between. The CDR3 sequence is 14 residues long. Germline lookup yields CDR1 MNHEY and CDR2 SMNVEV (reference sequence). The CDR3 protein is CASSLLYGDQPQHF. The CDR3 DNA reads as TGTGCCAGCAGTTTATTGTACGGAGATCAGCCCCAGCATTTT.

This CDR3 reads CASSLGLAGGTYEQYF. CDR3 nucleotides: TGTGCCAGCAGCTTGGGACTAGCGGGAGGAACCTACGAGCAGTACTTC. V is TRBV9 and J is TRBJ2-7; 15 bases map to TRBD2. This CDR3 has 16 residues. V was pared by 4 bases and J by 2 bases, with 4 bases of the junction left unmatched. The germline gives CDR1 SGDLS, CDR2 YYNGEE. Full variable domain (rest looked up from reference TRBV9 and TRBJ2-7): DSGVTQTPKHLITATGQRVTLRCSPRSGDLSVYWYQQSLDQGLQFLIQYYNGEERAKGNILERFSAQQFPDLHSELNLSSLELGDSALYFCASSLGLAGGTYEQYFGPGTRLTVT.

This clone showed up just a few times. The rearrangement joins TRBV28 to TRBJ2-7, with 10 bases that match TRBD1. This CDR3 comprises 15 residues. V was pared by 4 bases and J by 4 bases, with 7 bases of the junction left unmatched. From germline, CDR1 is MDHEN and CDR2 SYDVKM. The CDR3 loop reads CASSSPGQGIYEQYF. For the CDR3, the DNA is TGTGCCAGCAGTTCCCCGGGACAGGGGATATACGAGCAGTACTTC.

A single count supports this clone. This chain uses TRBV11-3 with TRBJ2-2; perhaps TRBD2 as D (5 bases). Trimming left V 6 bases short and J 0 bases short, with 14 bases between. Germline V lookup: CDR1 SGHNT, CDR2 YENEEA. The CDR3 runs to 16 residues. As DNA, the CDR3 is TGTGCCAGCAGTACTTTTGGCGGGTCGAACACCGGGGAGCTGTTTTTT. Its protein is CASSTFGGSNTGELFF. The full variable domain, its missing parts supplied by reference TRBV11-3 and TRBJ2-2, is EAGVVQSPRYKIIEKKQPVAFWCNPISGHNTLYWYLQNLGQGPELLIRYENEEAVDDSQLPKDRFSAERLKGVDSTLKIQPAELGDSAVYLCASSTFGGSNTGELFFGEGSRLTVL.

The chain carries TRBV27 and TRBJ2-7; tentatively, D is TRBD2 (7 bases). CDR3 size: 14 residues. Germline lookup yields CDR1 MNHEY and CDR2 SMNVEV (reference sequence). The V end was cut by 5 bases, the J end by 4 bases, with 15 bases between. CDR3 DNA sequence: TGTGCCAGCAGTCCCGGGGGGCGGCGGTACGAGCAGTACTTC. Its protein product is CASSPGGRRYEQYF.

The V gene is TRBV6-2 or TRBV6-3, the J gene TRBJ2-1, with D possibly being TRBD1 (6 bases). The CDR3 is 15 amino acids. Trimming removed 5 bases from V and 4 bases from J, with 15 bases in between. Germline lookup yields CDR1 MNHEY and CDR2 SVGEGT. This CDR3 reads CASSPQGFLYNEQFF. In DNA, the CDR3 is TGTGCCAGCAGTCCCCAGGGGTTTTTGTACAATGAGCAGTTCTTC.

The chain is built from TRBV7-9 and TRBJ2-7, with D possibly TRBD1 on 5 matching bases. The ends were cut back, 5 bases at V and 7 bases at J, with 15 bases in the middle. CDR3 length: 13 amino acids. CDR1 is SEHNR, CDR2 FQNEAQ, per germline (reference sequence). DNA for the CDR3: TGTGCCAGCAGCAAAAGTCTCAGGGATGAGCAGTACTTC. Encoded protein: CASSKSLRDEQYF.

The chain joins TRBV15 to TRBJ1-4; D is unresolved. CDR3 length equals 14 residues. From germline, CDR1 is LNHNV and CDR2 YYDKDF (reference sequence). Trimming pared 3 bases from V and 0 bases from J, leaving 5 bases between. The CDR3 protein is CATSRSTTNEKLFF. The CDR3 nucleotides read TGTGCCACCAGCAGGTCAACAACTAATGAAAAACTGTTTTTT.

V usage is TRBV6-1 and J usage is TRBJ2-1, with 11 bases that match TRBD2. This CDR3 is 19 amino acids long. Germline CDR1 reads MNHNS; CDR2 reads SASEGT. Losses at the gene ends were 4 bases for V and 0 bases for J; bases not matched to a gene: 11. CDR3 sequence (DNA): TGTGCCAGCAGTGGGAGGACAGAAGGGACTAGCGGCTCCTACAATGAGCAGTTCTTC. Its protein is CASSGRTEGTSGSYNEQFF.

The chain couples TRBV6-5 to TRBJ1-1; tentatively, D is TRBD1 (5 bases). This CDR3 comprises 15 residues. Germline V gives CDR1 MNHEY, CDR2 SVGAGI. Deletions cut 3 bases from V and 0 bases from J, with 11 bases between. The CDR3: CASSYAGMLNTEAFF. In nucleotides, the CDR3 is TGTGCCAGCAGTTATGCAGGGATGTTGAACACTGAAGCTTTCTTT.

V usage is TRBV19 and J usage is TRBJ2-7; D might be TRBD2 (6 bases). V gave up 2 bases and J gave up 4 bases, with 15 bases separating them. The CDR3 runs 15 residues. Germline assignment: CDR1 LNHDA and CDR2 SQIVND (reference sequence). The CDR3 region is CASSISGLAEYEQYF. CDR3 sequence (DNA): TGTGCCAGTAGTATATCGGGGTTAGCGGAGTACGAGCAGTACTTC. Complete variable domain (other parts from reference TRBV19 and TRBJ2-7): DGGITQSPKYLFRKEGQNVTLSCEQNLNHDAMYWYRQDPGQGLRLIYYSQIVNDFQKGDIAEGYSVSREKKESFPLTVTSAQKNPTAFYLCASSISGLAEYEQYFGPGTRLTVT.

V gene TRBV7-9 combines with J gene TRBJ2-1; possibly TRBD1 for D (6 bases). In germline, CDR1 is SEHNR, CDR2 FQNEAQ (reference sequence). With 7 bases removed from V and 7 bases from J, the gap between germline ends came to 11 bases. The CDR3 has 12 amino acids. The DNA of the CDR3 is TGTGCCAGCACAACAACAGGGAATGAGCAGTTCTTC. Protein sequence: CASTTTGNEQFF.